This T cell receptor (beta chain) was observed in a study of radiation and T cells in renal cell carcinoma (dated by TCRdb to between 2020 and 2021). As for the study more broadly: Samples were obtained from a clinical trial, in which 15 Gy stereotactic body radiation therapy was delivered to primary renal cell carcinomas and nephrectomy was performed 4 weeks later. In total, approximately 53 samples, comprising around 26 tumors and around 27 peripheral blood samples, were subjected to TCR beta sequencing. Across all 53 samples, roughly 3,700,000 unique CDR3 nucleotide sequences encoding approximately 3,000,000 unique CDR3 amino acid sequences were identified.

What the study reported, not specific to this receptor: No pretreatment tumor biopsies were available, so the baseline intratumoral presence of clonotypes could not be determined. Dynamics of the blood repertoire were not tracked past 4 weeks after treatment. In blood, the top tumor clonotypes increased from baseline to 2 weeks after radiation and then shrank by 4 weeks, which suggests a temporary expansion of tumor-resident clones. Because the trial had a single-armed design, the trial could not examine how radiation dose or scheduling affected the TCR repertoire.

The time point label, as the study defines it: blood 2 weeks post-SBRT. The treatment or condition label, as the study defines it: 15 Gy SBRT to primary tumor, nephrectomy 4 weeks later. Serial peripheral blood from radiation-treated patients was sampled at baseline, 2 weeks and 4 weeks after SBRT to track tumor-enriched clonotypes. Renal cell carcinoma with clear cell pathology was present in all patients. Genomic DNA for TCR sequencing was prepared using the QIAamp DNA Blood Mini Kit (Qiagen). Only samples passing all quality control checks were included in the analyses. This clone came up many times. Its antigen has not been determined. Base qualities are not recorded, but no much larger clone differs from it by a single base. TCR beta libraries were generated from genomic DNA with the immunoSEQ kit, following the manufacturer's recommendations. Library preparation used a first multiplex PCR with proprietary primers, then a second PCR adding unique barcodes, with bead cleanups after each round. A positive control reaction and a negative control reaction, both provided in the kit, were run with every batch of samples. The final libraries were assessed on an Agilent 4200 TapeStation D1000 ScreenTape, pooled by volume, and quantified by qPCR. Sequencing ran on an Illumina NextSeq500 with a MidOutput 150-cycle cartridge, using 156 Read1 and 15 Index1 cycles with kit custom primers. The pooled library was loaded at 0.75 to 1 pM, and around 20% PhiX control was spiked in. In the original analysis: Vendor-processed data were analyzed in R, with a clonotype defined as all T cells sharing the same CDR3 nucleotide sequence. In the clone abundance analyses, frequencies in each sample were normalized to that sample's 10,000 most abundant clones. Public T cell clones, which averaged fewer than five per sample, were removed prior to analysis. Tumor-enriched and baseline blood-enriched clonotypes were defined by at least a 32-fold difference in abundance between compartments. A beta-binomial differential abundance model was used to identify clonotypes that expanded or contracted between blood time points. The Baroni-Urbani and Buser coefficient was used to measure tumor-blood repertoire similarity, and groups were compared with two-tailed Wilcoxon tests in R. The immuneACCESS repertoire file appears here via TCRdb, limited to in-frame rearrangements. These files lack a portion of the clones; in checked studies, under half of the deficit traces to unresolved V genes, and the cause of the others is not known. The V and J calls and clone size were taken over from that table, and D and trimming were inferred from the DNA. The sample table lists 70,000 to 90,000 clones, approximately 83% of them with a count of one. Approximately 22% of the sample lies in the top ten.

The input for sequencing was blood, taken from a patient whose treatment included radiotherapy and nephrectomy. The source of this sequence is a woman in her forties or fifties with renal cell carcinoma.

The encoded CDR3 is CASSALASSTDTQYF. The nucleotides read TGTGCCAGCAGCGCCCTAGCGTCTAGCACAGATACGCAGTATTTT. The V gene is TRBV9 and the J gene is TRBJ2-3; TRBD2 is a possible D gene, resting on 6 matching bases. The germline ends are 11 bases apart after V is trimmed by 3 bases and J by 0 bases. For CDR1 and CDR2, the germline V gene lists SGDLS and YYNGEE. Its CDR3 holds 15 amino acids, cysteine through phenylalanine. The retained sequence is limited to the CDR3, 45 bases, with the frame set at the first base. With the portions outside the CDR3 filled from the reference TRBV9 and TRBJ2-3 genes, the complete variable region becomes DSGVTQTPKHLITATGQRVTLRCSPRSGDLSVYWYQQSLDQGLQFLIQYYNGEERAKGNILERFSAQQFPDLHSELNLSSLELGDSALYFCASSALASSTDTQYFGPGTRLTVL.